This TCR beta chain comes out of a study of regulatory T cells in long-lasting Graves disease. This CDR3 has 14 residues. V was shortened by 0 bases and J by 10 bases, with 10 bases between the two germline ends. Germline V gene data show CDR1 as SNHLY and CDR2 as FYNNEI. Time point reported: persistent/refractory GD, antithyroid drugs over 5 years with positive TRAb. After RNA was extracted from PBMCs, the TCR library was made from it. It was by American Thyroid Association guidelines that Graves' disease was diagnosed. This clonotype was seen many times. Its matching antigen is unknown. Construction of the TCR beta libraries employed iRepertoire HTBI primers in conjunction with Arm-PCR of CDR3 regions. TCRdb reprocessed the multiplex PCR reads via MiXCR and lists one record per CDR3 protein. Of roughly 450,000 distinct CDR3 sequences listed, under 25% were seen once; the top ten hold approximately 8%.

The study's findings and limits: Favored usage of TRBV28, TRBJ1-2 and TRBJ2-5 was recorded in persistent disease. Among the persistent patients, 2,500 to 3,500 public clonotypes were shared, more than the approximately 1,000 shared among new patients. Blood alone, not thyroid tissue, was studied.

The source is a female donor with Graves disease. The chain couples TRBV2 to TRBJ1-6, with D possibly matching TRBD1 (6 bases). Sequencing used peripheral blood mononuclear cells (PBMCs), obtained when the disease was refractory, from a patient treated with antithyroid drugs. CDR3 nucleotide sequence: TGTGCCAGCAGTGAAGCGGACAGATGGTCACCCCTCCACTTT. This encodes CASSEADRWSPLHF.